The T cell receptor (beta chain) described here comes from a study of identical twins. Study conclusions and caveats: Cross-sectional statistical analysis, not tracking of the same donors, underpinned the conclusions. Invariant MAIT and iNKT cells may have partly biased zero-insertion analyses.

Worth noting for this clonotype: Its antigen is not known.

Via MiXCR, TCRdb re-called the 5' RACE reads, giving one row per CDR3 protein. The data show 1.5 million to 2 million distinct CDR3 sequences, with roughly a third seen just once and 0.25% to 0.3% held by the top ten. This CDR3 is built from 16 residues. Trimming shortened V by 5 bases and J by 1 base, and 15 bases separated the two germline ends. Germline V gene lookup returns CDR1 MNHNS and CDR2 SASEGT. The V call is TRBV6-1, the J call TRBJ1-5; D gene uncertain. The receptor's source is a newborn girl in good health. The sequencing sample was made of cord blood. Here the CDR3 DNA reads TGTGCCAGCAGTCTCCGTGGTGATTGGAGCAATCAGCCCCAGCATTTT. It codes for CASSLRGDWSNQPQHF.